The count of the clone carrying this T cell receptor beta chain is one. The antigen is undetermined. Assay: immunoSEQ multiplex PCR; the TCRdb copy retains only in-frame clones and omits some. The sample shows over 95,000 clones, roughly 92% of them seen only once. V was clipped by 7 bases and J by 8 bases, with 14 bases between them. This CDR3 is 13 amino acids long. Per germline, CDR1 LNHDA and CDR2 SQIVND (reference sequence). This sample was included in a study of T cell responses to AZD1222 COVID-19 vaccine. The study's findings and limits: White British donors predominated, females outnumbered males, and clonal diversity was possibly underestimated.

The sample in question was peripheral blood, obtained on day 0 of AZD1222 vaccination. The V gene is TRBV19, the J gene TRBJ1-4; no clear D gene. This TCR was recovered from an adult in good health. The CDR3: CASTPRAEEKLFF. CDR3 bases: TGTGCCAGTACCCCGCGGGCGGAGGAAAAACTGTTTTTT.